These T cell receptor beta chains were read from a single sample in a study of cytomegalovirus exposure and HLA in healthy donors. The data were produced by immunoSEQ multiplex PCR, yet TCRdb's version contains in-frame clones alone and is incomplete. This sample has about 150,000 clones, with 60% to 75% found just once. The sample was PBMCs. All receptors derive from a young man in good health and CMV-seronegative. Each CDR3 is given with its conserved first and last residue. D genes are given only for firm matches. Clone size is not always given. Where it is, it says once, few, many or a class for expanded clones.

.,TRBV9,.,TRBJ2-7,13,CASSTRDAYEQYF,TGTGCCAGCAGCACGCGGGACGCCTACGAGCAGTACTTC
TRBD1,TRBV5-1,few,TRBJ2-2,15,CASSLAGQGAGELFF,TGCGCCAGCAGCTTGGCGGGGCAGGGGGCCGGGGAGCTGTTTTTT
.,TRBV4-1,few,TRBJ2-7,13,CASSHRTPYEQYF,TGCGCCAGCAGCCACCGAACACCCTACGAGCAGTACTTC
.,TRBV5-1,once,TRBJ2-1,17,CASSLDLIGMKGDEQFF,TGCGCCAGCAGCTTGGACTTAATAGGTATGAAAGGGGATGAGCAGTTCTTC
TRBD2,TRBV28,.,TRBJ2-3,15,CASSPGGRSTDTQYF,TGTGCCAGCAGTCCGGGGGGTAGGAGCACAGATACGCAGTATTTT
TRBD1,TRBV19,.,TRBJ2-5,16,CASSIGRDRGLETQYF,TGTGCCAGTAGTATTGGTCGGGACAGGGGGCTAGAGACCCAGTACTTC
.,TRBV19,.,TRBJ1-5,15,CASSIGGRLNQPQHF,TGTGCCAGTAGTATAGGAGGCCGTCTCAATCAGCCCCAGCATTTT
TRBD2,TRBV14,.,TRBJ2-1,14,CASSSGLAYNEQFF,TGTGCCAGCAGCTCCGGACTAGCTTACAATGAGCAGTTCTTC
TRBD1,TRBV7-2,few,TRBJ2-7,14,CASRLSTGTYEQYF,TGTGCCAGCAGACTATCGACAGGGACCTACGAGCAGTACTTC
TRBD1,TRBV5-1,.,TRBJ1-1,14,CASSLRDRDTEAFF,TGCGCCAGCAGCCTCCGGGACAGGGACACTGAAGCTTTCTTT
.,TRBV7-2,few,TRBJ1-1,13,CASSLVGRTEAFF,TGTGCCAGCAGCTTAGTGGGGAGGACTGAAGCTTTCTTT
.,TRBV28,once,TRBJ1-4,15,CASSPAQGVHEKLFF,TGTGCCAGCAGTCCCGCACAGGGCGTACATGAAAAACTGTTTTTT
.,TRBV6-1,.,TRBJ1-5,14,CATQAATVNQPQHF,TGTGCCACCCAAGCCGCGACAGTTAATCAGCCCCAGCATTTT
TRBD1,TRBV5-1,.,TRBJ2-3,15,CASSHGQGATDTQYF,TGCGCCAGCAGCCACGGACAGGGGGCCACAGATACGCAGTATTTT
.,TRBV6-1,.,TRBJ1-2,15,CASSEAAGAYYGYTF,TGTGCCAGCAGTGAAGCGGCAGGGGCCTACTATGGCTACACCTTC
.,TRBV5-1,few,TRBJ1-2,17,CASSSGGTSFTRDGYTF,TGCGCCAGCAGCTCCGGGGGGACTTCTTTTACACGGGATGGCTACACCTTC
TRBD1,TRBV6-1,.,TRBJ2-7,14,CASSERGTVYEQYF,TGTGCCAGCAGTGAGAGAGGGACAGTTTACGAGCAGTACTTC
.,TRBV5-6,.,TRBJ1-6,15,CASSLPGAPNSPLHF,TGTGCCAGCAGTTTACCGGGTGCCCCTAATTCACCCCTCCACTTT
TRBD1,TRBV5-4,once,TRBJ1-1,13,CASSLAGGNEAFF,TGTGCCAGCAGCTTGGCAGGGGGGAATGAAGCTTTCTTT
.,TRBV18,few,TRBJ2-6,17,CASSPGYGDSGANVLTF,TGTGCCAGCTCACCAGGTTACGGGGATTCTGGGGCCAACGTCCTGACTTTC
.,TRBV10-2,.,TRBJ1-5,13,CASSVRDYQPQHF,TGCGCCAGCAGCGTCAGGGACTATCAGCCCCAGCATTTT
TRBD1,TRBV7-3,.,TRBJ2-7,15,CASSEGTGFSYEQYF,TGTGCCAGCAGCGAGGGGACAGGGTTCTCCTACGAGCAGTACTTC
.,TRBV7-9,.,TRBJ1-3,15,CSSSRYIGQGNTIYF,TGTTCCAGCAGCAGATACATAGGACAGGGAAACACCATATATTTT
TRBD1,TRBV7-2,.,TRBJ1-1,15,CASSYRTGGYTEAFF,TGTGCCAGCAGTTACCGGACAGGGGGCTACACTGAAGCTTTCTTT
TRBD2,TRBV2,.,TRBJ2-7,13,CASSEGAGGPLEF,TGTGCCAGCAGTGAAGGGGCGGGGGGGCCCCTAGAATTC
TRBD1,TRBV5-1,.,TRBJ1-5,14,CASSLGQGGQPQHF,TGCGCCAGCAGCTTGGGACAGGGCGGCCAGCCCCAGCATTTT
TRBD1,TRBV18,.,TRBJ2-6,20,CASSPQKTGVIPLVANGLTF,TGTGCCAGCTCACCACAAAAAACAGGGGTAATTCCTCTTGTGGCCAACGGCCTGACTTTC
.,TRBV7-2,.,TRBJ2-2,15,CASSLAYKNTGELFF,TGTGCCAGCAGCTTAGCGTACAAGAACACCGGGGAGCTGTTTTTT
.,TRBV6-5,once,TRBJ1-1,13,CASSQAGNTEAFF,TGTGCCAGCAGTCAGGCAGGGAACACTGAAGCTTTCTTT
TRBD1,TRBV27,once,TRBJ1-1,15,CASSLGQGRDTEAFF,TGTGCCAGCAGTTTAGGACAGGGTCGGGACACTGAAGCTTTCTTT
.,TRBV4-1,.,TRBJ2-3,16,CASSQGRQGWTDTQYF,TGCGCCAGCAGCCAAGGCAGGCAGGGGTGGACAGATACGCAGTATTTT
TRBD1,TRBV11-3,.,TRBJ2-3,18,CASSLHSPGTGGVYTQYF,TGTGCCAGCAGCTTACATTCACCCGGGACAGGGGGCGTTTATACGCAGTATTTT
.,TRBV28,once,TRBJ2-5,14,CATATGLGKETQYF,TGTGCCACGGCGACCGGGCTCGGGAAAGAGACCCAGTACTTC